A single T cell receptor (beta chain) is shown here with its context. Its matching antigen is unknown. Sample-barcoded 5' priming and a J-beta primer mix drove a second PCR of roughly 6 to 12 cycles. TCRdb passed the 5' RACE reads through MiXCR, listing each CDR3 protein once. In the table there are 450,000 to 600,000 distinct CDR3 sequences, about a quarter of which are singletons. The sample comes from a study of blood T cells in healthy people across ages. Study-level points and caveats: Unknown CMV status may confound age-related changes in expanded clones.

These sequences were also reported in another study, on T cells of mothers and their children. That work states: Overlap in related mother-child pairs always slightly exceeded unrelated pairs, never significantly.

The material sequenced was blood. This sequence originates from a boy aged 2 to 10 in good health.

The CDR3 region has the DNA TGTGCCAGCAGCCCCGCGGGGGAGCAGTACTTC. It specifies CASSPAGEQYF. The rearrangement joins TRBV7-8 to TRBJ2-7; a weak D match, TRBD2 (6 bases). The V and J ends lost 5 bases and 7 bases respectively, with 9 bases between them. The CDR3 totals 11 residues. Germline CDR1 is SGHVS and CDR2 is FQNEAQ.